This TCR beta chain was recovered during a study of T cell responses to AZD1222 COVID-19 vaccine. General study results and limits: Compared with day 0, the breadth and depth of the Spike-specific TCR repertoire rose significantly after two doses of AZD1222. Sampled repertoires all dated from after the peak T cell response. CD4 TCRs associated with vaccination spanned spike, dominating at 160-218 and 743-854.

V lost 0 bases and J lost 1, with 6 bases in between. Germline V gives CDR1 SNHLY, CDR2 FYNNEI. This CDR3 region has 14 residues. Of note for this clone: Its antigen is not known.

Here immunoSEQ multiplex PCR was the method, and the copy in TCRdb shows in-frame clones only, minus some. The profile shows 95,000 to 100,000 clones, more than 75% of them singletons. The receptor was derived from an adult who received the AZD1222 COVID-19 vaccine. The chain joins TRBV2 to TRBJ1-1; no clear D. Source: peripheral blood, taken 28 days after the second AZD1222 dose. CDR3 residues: CASSEAAQNTEAFF. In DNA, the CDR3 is TGTGCCAGCAGTGAAGCGGCACAGAACACTGAAGCTTTCTTT. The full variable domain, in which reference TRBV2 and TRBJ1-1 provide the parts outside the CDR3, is EPEVTQTPSHQVTQMGQEVILRCVPISNHLYFYWYRQILGQKVEFLVSFYNNEISEKSEIFDDQFSVERPDGSNFTLKIRSTKLEDSAMYFCASSEAAQNTEAFFGQGTRLTVV.